This T cell receptor (beta chain) was documented in a study of blood T cell repertoires in COVID-19. Study as a whole: The United States, Italy and Spain provided the acute and convalescent COVID-19 samples.

Assay: immunoSEQ multiplex PCR; the TCRdb copy retains only in-frame clones and omits some. The sample holds under 450,000 clones, approximately 90% seen once. The sample holds one count of this clone. During the 2 weeks before they entered the study, exposed participants had met someone with a PCR-confirmed or clinician-diagnosed COVID-19 case. The source is a woman in her thirties or forties who had been exposed to COVID-19. Sequences were obtained from PBMCs or T cells enriched from blood (not recorded which).

CDR3 region: CASSWGDRAFRGYTF. CDR3 bases: TGTGCCAGCAGCTGGGGGGACAGGGCATTTCGTGGCTACACCTTC. The chain is built from TRBV5-4 and TRBJ1-2; TRBD1 matches at 9 bases. CDR1 SGHNT and CDR2 YYREEE come from the germline V gene (reference sequence). CDR3 length: 15 residues. Trimming at V came to 3 bases and at J to 7 bases, leaving 10 bases not matched to a gene.